The 27 T cell receptor beta chains below all came from one sample that was sequenced in a study of graft-versus-host responses after intestinal transplantation. Clones were sequenced by immunoSEQ multiplex PCR, and TCRdb holds only the in-frame ones, with some missing. The sample has tens of thousands of clones, around 96% seen once; the top ten hold approximately 0.2%. These receptors' targets are unknown. Sequencing used unstimulated CD8+ T cells sorted from spleen or lymph node cells, obtained before transplant. The receptors were gathered from a human donor who was the organ donor for an intestinal transplant.

The genes are TRBV9 and TRBJ1-3; D possibly corresponds to TRBD1 (6 bases). CDR1 SGDLS and CDR2 YYNGEE come from the germline V gene. V dropped 0 bases and J dropped 0 bases, with 7 bases sitting between them. This CDR3 is built from 15 residues. CDR3 sequence: CASSVDRDSGNTIYF. The CDR3 DNA sequence: TGTGCCAGCAGCGTAGACAGGGACTCTGGAAACACCATATATTTT.

This clone was recorded a few times. CDR3 sequence: CSVEDRAILSSYNEQFF. For the CDR3, the DNA is TGCAGCGTTGAAGATCGGGCGATTCTAAGCTCCTACAATGAGCAGTTCTTC. This chain uses TRBV29-1 with TRBJ2-1; D is ambiguous. Trimming cost V 0 bases and J 0 bases, with 15 bases left between them. Germline loops: CDR1 SQVTM, CDR2 ANQGSEA. This CDR3 spans 17 amino acids.

This chain uses TRBV2 with TRBJ1-2; 8 positions agree with TRBD1. Losses at the gene ends were 5 bases for V and 4 bases for J; bases not matched to a gene: 6. Germline lookup yields CDR1 SNHLY and CDR2 FYNNEI. CDR3 length: 14 amino acids. The CDR3 sequence is CASSFVTGGYGYTF. CDR3 bases: TGTGCCAGCAGTTTCGTCACAGGGGGCTATGGCTACACCTTC.

The rearrangement links TRBV6-5 to TRBJ2-1, with 7 bases lining up with TRBD2. Germline values: CDR1 MNHEY, CDR2 SVGAGI. The trim removed 3 bases at V and 6 bases at J, leaving 11 bases unmatched. The CDR3 runs 16 residues. CDR3 protein: CASSYSSGRVSNEQFF. The CDR3 DNA sequence: TGTGCCAGCAGTTATTCTAGCGGCAGGGTCAGCAATGAGCAGTTCTTC.

The rearrangement uses TRBV4-3 and TRBJ2-1, with D hard to call. The length of the CDR3 is 13 residues. Trimming took 0 bases from V and 3 from J, leaving 3 bases between them. Germline V gene data show CDR1 as LGHNA and CDR2 as YSLEER. The CDR3, as DNA: TGCGCCAGCAGCCAAGATAACTACAATGAGCAGTTCTTC. Its translation: CASSQDNYNEQFF.

This clone was picked up one time. The chain's CDR3 is CASSSSGGAAGYTF. In nucleotides, the CDR3 is TGTGCCAGTAGTTCCTCAGGGGGCGCAGCTGGCTACACCTTC. V is TRBV19 and J is TRBJ1-2; 8 nucleotides line up with TRBD1. Germline V gene data show CDR1 as LNHDA and CDR2 as SQIVND (reference sequence). V trimming: 5 bases; J trimming: 7 bases; junction bases outside the gene matches: 9. The CDR3 spans 14 residues. Full variable domain (outside the CDR3, taken from reference TRBV19 and TRBJ1-2): DGGITQSPKYLFRKEGQNVTLSCEQNLNHDAMYWYRQDPGQGLRLIYYSQIVNDFQKGDIAEGYSVSREKKESFPLTVTSAQKNPTAFYLCASSSSGGAAGYTFGSGTRLTVV.

In DNA form, the CDR3 reads TGTGCCAGCAGGGGGAACACCGGGGAGCTGTTTTTT. Its protein product is CASRGNTGELFF. V usage is TRBV9 and J usage is TRBJ2-2, with unresolved D. Germline CDR1 is SGDLS and CDR2 is YYNGEE. The CDR3 has 12 amino acids. Trimming cost V 5 bases and J 1 base, with 3 bases left between them.

Here the CDR3 reads CAWSITGPEAFF. In nucleotides, the CDR3 is TGTGCCTGGAGCATAACAGGGCCAGAAGCTTTCTTT. This chain joins TRBV30 and TRBJ1-1; possibly TRBD1 for D (6 bases). The CDR3 consists of 12 residues. CDR1 is GTSNPN, CDR2 SVGIG, per germline (reference sequence). V lost 3 bases and J 8 bases, leaving 13 bases between the germline ends.

V and J are TRBV14 and TRBJ2-7; 7 nucleotides match TRBD1. V lost 3 bases, J lost 6 bases, and 5 bases stayed unmatched. This CDR3 is built from 13 residues. The germline V gene encodes CDR1 SGHDN and CDR2 FVKESK. CDR3 nucleotides: TGTGCCAGCAGCCACAGGGGGTCCGGCGAGCAGTACTTC. Encoded protein: CASSHRGSGEQYF.

J is TRBJ2-2 and V is TRBV7-7, with D hard to call. Germline V gene lookup returns CDR1 SSHAT and CDR2 FNYEAQ (reference sequence). This CDR3 contains 14 residues. V gave up 5 bases and J gave up 0 bases, with 7 bases separating them. CDR3 DNA sequence: TGTGCCAGCAGCCGGCAACCGAACACCGGGGAGCTGTTTTTT. The encoded protein is CASSRQPNTGELFF.

This clone was picked up one time. The V call is TRBV6-4, the J call TRBJ2-3; 14 bases match TRBD2. In germline, CDR1 is MRHNA, CDR2 SNTAGT. J was trimmed by 3 bases and V by 4 bases; bases with no gene match: 0. CDR3 length equals 15 residues. CDR3: CASSGTSGGTDTQYF. The CDR3 DNA reads TGTGCCAGCAGTGGGACTAGCGGGGGGACAGATACGCAGTATTTT.

The rearrangement links TRBV27 to TRBJ2-5, with D possibly being TRBD2 (6 bases). Germline CDR1 reads MNHEY; CDR2 reads SMNVEV (reference sequence). This CDR3 region has 16 residues. Trimming cost V 7 bases and J 6 bases, with 24 bases left between them. The chain's CDR3 is CASTSLSAEGIKTQYF. DNA for the CDR3: TGTGCCAGCACCTCTCTCAGCGCGGAGGGGATAAAGACCCAGTACTTC.

The genes are TRBV27 and TRBJ1-1, with D possibly TRBD1 on 6 matching bases. The V gene lost 3 bases and the J gene lost 0 bases, with 11 bases spanning the gap. The CDR3 is made up of 15 amino acids. CDR1 is MNHEY and CDR2 is SMNVEV in the germline V gene (reference sequence). CDR3 residues: CASSLVTGLNTEAFF. As DNA, the CDR3 is TGTGCCAGCAGTTTGGTCACAGGGCTGAACACTGAAGCTTTCTTT.

The chain recombines TRBV12-5 with TRBJ2-7, with TRBD1 identical over 7 bases. The CDR3 totals 15 residues. V shed 3 bases and J 1 base; nucleotides not matched to a gene: 6. In germline, CDR1 is LGHNT, CDR2 FRNRAP. In DNA form, the CDR3 reads TGTGCTAGTGGTTTCCCGGACAGGCCTTCCTACGAGCAGTACTTC. Residues: CASGFPDRPSYEQYF. Using reference TRBV12-5 and TRBJ2-7 for the parts outside the CDR3, the full variable domain is DARVTQTPRHKVTEMGQEVTMRCQPILGHNTVFWYRQTMMQGLELLAYFRNRAPLDDSGMPKDRFSAEMPDATLATLKIQPSEPRDSAVYFCASGFPDRPSYEQYFGPGTRLTVT.

The rearrangement links TRBV4-3 to TRBJ1-2; D remains unclear. CDR1 is LGHNA, CDR2 YSLEER, per germline. The CDR3 is made up of 14 amino acids. V dropped 0 bases and J dropped 3 bases, with 8 bases sitting between them. The CDR3 DNA reads TGCGCCAGCAGCCAAGAGCCCCAAGACTATGGCTACACCTTC. The encoded protein is CASSQEPQDYGYTF.

The V and J genes are TRBV9 and TRBJ2-3; 7 nucleotides align to TRBD1. Unmatched junction bases numbered 2, after V lost 0 bases and J lost 4 bases. This CDR3 has 14 amino acids. Germline-derived CDR1 and CDR2 are SGDLS and YYNGEE. DNA of the CDR3: TGTGCCAGCAGCGTAGGACAGGGCCCAGATACGCAGTATTTT. Residues: CASSVGQGPDTQYF.

V gene TRBV5-6 combines with J gene TRBJ2-2; D gene ambiguous. This CDR3 region has 13 residues. Germline V gene data show CDR1 as SGHDT and CDR2 as YYEEEE. V lost 2 bases and J lost 5, with 7 bases in between. CDR3 residues: CASSLSLTGELFF. The CDR3 DNA reads TGTGCCAGCAGCTTATCGCTGACCGGGGAGCTGTTTTTT.

The chain recombines TRBV4-1 with TRBJ2-5; D remains unclear. The germline V and J ends were trimmed by 0 bases and 5 bases, with 10 bases remaining between them. This CDR3 comprises 14 residues. Germline V gene data show CDR1 as MGHRA and CDR2 as YSYEKL. The CDR3 nucleotides are TGCGCCAGCAGCCAAGATTTAGGTTCGGAGACCCAGTACTTC. The encoded protein is CASSQDLGSETQYF.

V and J are TRBV5-1 and TRBJ2-1; 10 bases map to TRBD2. This CDR3 comprises 15 residues. CDR1 is SGHRS, CDR2 YFSETQ, per germline. The J segment lost 6 bases and the V segment lost 3 bases, leaving 6 bases of the junction unmatched. CDR3 sequence: CASSSSSGGSNEQFF. DNA for the CDR3: TGCGCCAGCAGCTCTTCTAGCGGGGGATCCAATGAGCAGTTCTTC.

The chain is built from TRBV7-2 and TRBJ1-2, with 7 bases matching TRBD1. The CDR3 contains 14 residues. The V gene's germline CDR1 is SGHTA and CDR2 FQGNSA. Trimming took 1 base from V and 7 from J; bases not matched to a gene: 6. CDR3 amino acids: CASSLESRGVGYTF. The CDR3 DNA sequence: TGTGCCAGCAGCTTAGAATCCAGGGGGGTTGGCTACACCTTC.

The CDR3: CASSQTDGGVLSYEQYF. The CDR3, as DNA: TGTGCCAGCAGCCAGACAGACGGGGGGGTTCTTTCGTACGAGCAGTACTTC. This chain uses TRBV16 with TRBJ2-7; TRBD2 aligns across 8 bases. The junction had 14 bases not matched to a gene; V was cut back by 3 bases and J by 4 bases. Germline V CDR1 and CDR2: KGHSY, FQNENV. CDR3 length: 17 residues.

The chain links TRBV28 to TRBJ2-7; D uncertain. Germline assignment: CDR1 MDHEN and CDR2 SYDVKM. Trimming shortened V by 1 base and J by 3 bases, and 7 bases separated the two germline ends. The CDR3 is 13 residues long. The CDR3: CASSLYSSYEQYF. CDR3 bases: TGTGCCAGCAGTTTATACAGCAGCTACGAGCAGTACTTC.

This chain links TRBV4-3 with TRBJ2-7; TRBD1 matches 7 bases. The CDR3 spans 16 residues. Germline V CDR1 and CDR2: LGHNA, YSLEER. The trim removed 1 base at V and 2 bases at J, leaving 8 bases unmatched. CDR3 nucleotides: TGCGCCAGCAGCCAAGCCCGACAGGGTATACCCTACGAGCAGTACTTC. Protein product: CASSQARQGIPYEQYF.

In the case of this clone: Distinct nucleotide sequences in the sample also encode this CDR3. The rearrangement links TRBV11-2 to TRBJ2-1, with TRBD2 matching over 7 bases. The V segment lost 1 base and the J segment 0 bases; nucleotides outside the gene matches: 6. The germline CDR1 and CDR2 sequences are SGHAT and FQNNGV. This CDR3 contains 17 residues. CDR3 in amino acids: CASSLGPGGFSYNEQFF. The CDR3 DNA follows: TGTGCCAGCAGCTTAGGTCCGGGGGGTTTCTCCTACAATGAGCAGTTCTTC.

The J gene is TRBJ2-1, the V gene TRBV12-5, with D perhaps TRBD1 (5 bases). This CDR3 has 14 amino acids. The V end lost 5 bases, the J end lost 1 base, and 9 bases lay between the germline ends. Germline loops: CDR1 LGHNT, CDR2 FRNRAP. The CDR3 coding sequence is TGTGCTAGTGGTCCAGACAGTTCCTACAATGAGCAGTTCTTC. This encodes CASGPDSSYNEQFF.

This chain uses TRBV4-2 with TRBJ2-7; TRBD1 agrees at 11 bases. V lost 0 bases to trimming and J lost 3 bases; unmatched junction nucleotides: 4. This CDR3 has 16 amino acids. CDR1 is LGHNA, CDR2 YNFKEQ, per germline. The DNA of the CDR3 is TGTGCCAGCAGCCAAGACGCCGGGACAGGGGGCTACGAGCAGTACTTC. Translation: CASSQDAGTGGYEQYF.

This rearrangement joins TRBV9 to TRBJ2-1; perhaps TRBD2 as D (5 bases). The CDR3 length is 14 residues. The ends were cut back, 0 bases at V and 10 bases at J, with 14 bases in the middle. CDR1 is SGDLS, CDR2 YYNGEE, per germline. The CDR3 DNA sequence: TGTGCCAGCAGCGTAGACCTAGCATTGAGGGAGCAGTTCTTC. Translating it yields CASSVDLALREQFF.